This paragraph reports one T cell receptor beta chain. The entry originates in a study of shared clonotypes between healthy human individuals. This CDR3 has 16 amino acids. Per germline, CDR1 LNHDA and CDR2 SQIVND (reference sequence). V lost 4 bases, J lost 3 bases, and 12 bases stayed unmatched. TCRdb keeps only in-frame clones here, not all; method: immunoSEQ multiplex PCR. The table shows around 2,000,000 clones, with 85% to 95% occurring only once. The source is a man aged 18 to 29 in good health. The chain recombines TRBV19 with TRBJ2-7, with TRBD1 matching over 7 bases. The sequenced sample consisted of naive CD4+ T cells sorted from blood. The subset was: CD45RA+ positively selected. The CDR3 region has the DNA TGTGCCAGTAGTACGCTCCGGGACAGACTGGGCTACGAGCAGTACTTC. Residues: CASSTLRDRLGYEQYF.